This T cell receptor (beta chain) was recorded in a study of shared clonotypes between healthy human individuals. Study background: There were three CD4 naive, three CD4 memory, two CD8 naive and one CD8 memory plates per donor.

Trimming left V 2 bases short and J 1 base short, with 6 bases between. Germline assignment: CDR1 GTSNPN and CDR2 SVGIG (reference sequence). CDR3 length: 13 residues. Partitioning of CD4+ cells yielded a CD45RA+ naive subset and a CD45RA-negative memory subset. In its sample, this clone was seen a few times. Its target is not known. Findings and caveats of the study: Represented diversity, genetic and exposure-history alike, was limited by few donors.

Sequencing was performed with immunoSEQ multiplex PCR; in TCRdb, only in-frame clones are kept and a portion is missing. The data contain about 2.4 million clones, around 94% of them singletons. The specimen sequenced was naive CD4+ T cells sorted from blood. Noted subset: CD45RA+ positively selected. This sequence originates from a man aged 18 to 30 in good health. The chain couples TRBV30 to TRBJ1-5; D is unclear. The chain's CDR3 is CAWSYESNQPQHF. The CDR3 DNA reads as TGTGCCTGGAGTTATGAGAGCAATCAGCCCCAGCATTTT. Supplemented by reference TRBV30 and TRBJ1-5, the full variable domain reads SQTIHQWPATLVQPVGSPLSLECTVEGTSNPNLYWYRQAAGRGLQLLFYSVGIGQISSEVPQNLSASRPQDRQFILSSKKLLLSDSGFYLCAWSYESNQPQHFGDGTRLSIL.